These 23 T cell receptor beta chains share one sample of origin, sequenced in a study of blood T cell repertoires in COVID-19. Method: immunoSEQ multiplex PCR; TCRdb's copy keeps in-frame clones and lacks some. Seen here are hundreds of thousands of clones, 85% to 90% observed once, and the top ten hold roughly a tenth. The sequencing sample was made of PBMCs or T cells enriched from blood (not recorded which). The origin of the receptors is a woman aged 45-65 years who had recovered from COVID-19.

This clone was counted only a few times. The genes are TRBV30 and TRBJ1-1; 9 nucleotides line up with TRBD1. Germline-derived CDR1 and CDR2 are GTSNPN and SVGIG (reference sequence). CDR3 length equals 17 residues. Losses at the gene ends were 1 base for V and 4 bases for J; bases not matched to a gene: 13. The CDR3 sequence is CAWSANPLRDRVTEAFF. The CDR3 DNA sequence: TGTGCCTGGAGTGCTAACCCTCTCCGGGACAGGGTCACTGAAGCTTTCTTT.

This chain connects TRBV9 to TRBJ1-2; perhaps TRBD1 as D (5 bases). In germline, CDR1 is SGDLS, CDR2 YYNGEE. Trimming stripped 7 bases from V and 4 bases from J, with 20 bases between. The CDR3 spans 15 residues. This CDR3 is CASSPGGLATYGYTF. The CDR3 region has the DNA TGTGCCAGCTCACCGGGGGGTTTGGCTACCTATGGCTACACCTTC.

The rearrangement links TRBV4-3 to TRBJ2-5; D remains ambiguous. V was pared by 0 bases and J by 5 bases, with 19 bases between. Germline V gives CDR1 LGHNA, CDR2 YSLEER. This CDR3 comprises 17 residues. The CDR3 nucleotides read TGCGCCAGCAGCCAAGAAATTGGTGGCTCCCGCCGCGAGACCCAGTACTTC. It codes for CASSQEIGGSRRETQYF.

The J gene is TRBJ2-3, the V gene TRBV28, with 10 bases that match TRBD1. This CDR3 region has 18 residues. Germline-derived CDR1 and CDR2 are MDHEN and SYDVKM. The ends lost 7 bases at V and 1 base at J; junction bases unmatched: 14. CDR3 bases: TGTGCCAGCACCGAAGGGACAGGGGCCTTCCCCGGCACAGATACGCAGTATTTT. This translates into CASTEGTGAFPGTDTQYF.

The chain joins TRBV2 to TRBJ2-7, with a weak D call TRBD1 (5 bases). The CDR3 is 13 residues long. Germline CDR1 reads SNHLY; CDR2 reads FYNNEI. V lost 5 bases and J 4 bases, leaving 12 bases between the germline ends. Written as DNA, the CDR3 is TGTGCCAGCAGTCGTGGCAGGGATTACGAGCAGTACTTC. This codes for CASSRGRDYEQYF.

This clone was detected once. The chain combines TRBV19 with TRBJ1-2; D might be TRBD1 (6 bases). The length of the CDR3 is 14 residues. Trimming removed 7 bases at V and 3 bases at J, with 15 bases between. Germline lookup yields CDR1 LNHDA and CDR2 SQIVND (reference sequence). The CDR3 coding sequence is TGTGCCAGTAATAAGGACAGATCTTACTATGGCTACACCTTC. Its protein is CASNKDRSYYGYTF.

The CDR3 loop is CASSIRQSSEAFF. For the CDR3, the DNA is TGTGCCAGTAGTATAAGACAAAGCTCTGAAGCTTTCTTT. The J gene is TRBJ1-1, the V gene TRBV19, with unresolved D. The CDR3 is 13 residues long. V was shortened by 2 bases and J by 6 bases, with 10 bases between the two germline ends. The germline gives CDR1 LNHDA, CDR2 SQIVND (reference sequence).

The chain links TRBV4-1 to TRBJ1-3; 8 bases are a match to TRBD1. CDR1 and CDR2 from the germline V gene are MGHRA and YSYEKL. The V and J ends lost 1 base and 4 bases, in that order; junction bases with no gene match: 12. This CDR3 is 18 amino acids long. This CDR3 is CASSQARQGAVVGNTIYF. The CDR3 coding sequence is TGCGCCAGCAGCCAAGCGCGGCAGGGGGCAGTGGTGGGAAACACCATATATTTT.

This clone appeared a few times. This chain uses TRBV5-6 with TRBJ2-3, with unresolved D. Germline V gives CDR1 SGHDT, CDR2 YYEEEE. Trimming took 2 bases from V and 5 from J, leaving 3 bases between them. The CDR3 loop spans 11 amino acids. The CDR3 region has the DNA TGTGCCAGCAGCTTCGGAGATACGCAGTATTTT. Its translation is CASSFGDTQYF.

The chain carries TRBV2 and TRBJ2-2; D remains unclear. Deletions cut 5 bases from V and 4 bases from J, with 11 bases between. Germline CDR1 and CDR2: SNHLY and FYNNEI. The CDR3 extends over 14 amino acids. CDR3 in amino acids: CASSSSLSTGELFF. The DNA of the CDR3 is TGTGCCAGCAGTAGTAGCCTATCCACCGGGGAGCTGTTTTTT.

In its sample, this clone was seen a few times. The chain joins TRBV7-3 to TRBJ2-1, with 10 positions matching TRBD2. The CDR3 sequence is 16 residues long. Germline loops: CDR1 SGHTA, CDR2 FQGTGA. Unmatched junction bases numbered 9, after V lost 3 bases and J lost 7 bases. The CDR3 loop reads CASSLAQRGGINEQFF. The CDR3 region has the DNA TGTGCCAGCAGCTTGGCCCAGCGGGGGGGTATTAATGAGCAGTTCTTC.

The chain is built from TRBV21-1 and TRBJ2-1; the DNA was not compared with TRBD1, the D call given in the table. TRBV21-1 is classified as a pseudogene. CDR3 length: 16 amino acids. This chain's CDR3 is CASSNKTTGSYNEQFF. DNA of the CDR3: TGTGCCAGCAGCAATAAGACGACAGGTTCCTACAATGAGCAGTTCTTC.

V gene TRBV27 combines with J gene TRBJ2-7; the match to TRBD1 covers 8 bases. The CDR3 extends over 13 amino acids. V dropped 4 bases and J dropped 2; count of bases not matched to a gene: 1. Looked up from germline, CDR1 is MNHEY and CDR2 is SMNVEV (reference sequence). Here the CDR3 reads CASSSTGAYEQYF. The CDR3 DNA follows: TGTGCCAGCAGTTCGACAGGGGCCTACGAGCAGTACTTC.

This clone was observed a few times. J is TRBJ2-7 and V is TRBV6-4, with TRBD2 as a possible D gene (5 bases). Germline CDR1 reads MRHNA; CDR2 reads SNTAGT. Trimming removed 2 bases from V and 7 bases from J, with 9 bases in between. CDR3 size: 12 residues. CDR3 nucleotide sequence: TGTGCCAGCAGTGACCCCCCGGGAGAGCAGTACTTC. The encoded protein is CASSDPPGEQYF.

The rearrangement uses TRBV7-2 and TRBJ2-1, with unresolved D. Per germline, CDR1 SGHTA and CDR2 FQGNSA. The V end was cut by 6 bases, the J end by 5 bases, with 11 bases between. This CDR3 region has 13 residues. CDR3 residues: CASSPLNDNEQFF. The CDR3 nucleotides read TGTGCCAGCAGTCCTCTTAATGACAATGAGCAGTTCTTC.

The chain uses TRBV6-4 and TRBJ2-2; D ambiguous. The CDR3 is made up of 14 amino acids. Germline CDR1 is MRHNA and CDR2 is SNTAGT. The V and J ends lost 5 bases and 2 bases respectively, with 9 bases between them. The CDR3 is CASSIHPNTGELFF. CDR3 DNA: TGTGCCAGCAGTATACATCCAAACACCGGGGAGCTGTTTTTT.

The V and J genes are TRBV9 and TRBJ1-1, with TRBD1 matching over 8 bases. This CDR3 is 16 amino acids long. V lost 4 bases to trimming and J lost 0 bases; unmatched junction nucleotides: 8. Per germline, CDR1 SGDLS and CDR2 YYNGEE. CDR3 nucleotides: TGTGCCAGCAGCACCGGGACAGGAGGCATGAACACTGAAGCTTTCTTT. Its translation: CASSTGTGGMNTEAFF.

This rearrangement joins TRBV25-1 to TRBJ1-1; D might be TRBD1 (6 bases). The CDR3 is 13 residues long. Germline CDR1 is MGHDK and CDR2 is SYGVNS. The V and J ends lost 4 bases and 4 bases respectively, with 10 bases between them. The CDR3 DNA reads TGTGCCAGCAGTGTAGTAGGGGGCACTGAAGCTTTCTTT. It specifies CASSVVGGTEAFF.

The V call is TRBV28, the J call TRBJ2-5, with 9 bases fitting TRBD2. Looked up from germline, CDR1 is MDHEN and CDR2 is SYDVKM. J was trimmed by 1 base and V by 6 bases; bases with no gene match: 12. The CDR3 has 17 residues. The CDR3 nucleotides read TGTGCCAGCAGATTAAGGGTCCCTAGCGGGACCCAAGAGACCCAGTACTTC. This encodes CASRLRVPSGTQETQYF. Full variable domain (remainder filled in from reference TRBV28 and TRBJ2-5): DVKVTQSSRYLVKRTGEKVFLECVQDMDHENMFWYRQDPGLGLRLIYFSYDVKMKEKGDIPEGYSVSREKKERFSLILESASTNQTSMYLCASRLRVPSGTQETQYFGPGTRLLVL.

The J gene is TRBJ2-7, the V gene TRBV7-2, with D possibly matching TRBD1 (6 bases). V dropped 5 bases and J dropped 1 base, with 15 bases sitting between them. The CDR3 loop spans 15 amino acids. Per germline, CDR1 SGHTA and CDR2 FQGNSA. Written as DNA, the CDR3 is TGTGCCAGCAGCCCACTACGACAGGTGTCCTACGAGCAGTACTTC. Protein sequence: CASSPLRQVSYEQYF. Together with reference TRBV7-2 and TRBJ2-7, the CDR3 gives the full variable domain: GAGVSQSPSNKVTEKGKDVELRCDPISGHTALYWYRQSLGQGLEFLIYFQGNSAPDKSGLPSDRFSAERTGGSVSTLTIQRTQQEDSAVYLCASSPLRQVSYEQYFGPGTRLTVT.

The CDR3 loop is CAWRLSRNTEAFF. Written as DNA, the CDR3 is TGTGCCTGGAGGTTATCGAGGAACACTGAAGCTTTCTTT. The chain links TRBV30 to TRBJ1-1; D uncertain. Trimming shortened V by 3 bases and J by 1 base, and 9 bases separated the two germline ends. The CDR3 runs 13 residues. Germline V gives CDR1 GTSNPN, CDR2 SVGIG (reference sequence).

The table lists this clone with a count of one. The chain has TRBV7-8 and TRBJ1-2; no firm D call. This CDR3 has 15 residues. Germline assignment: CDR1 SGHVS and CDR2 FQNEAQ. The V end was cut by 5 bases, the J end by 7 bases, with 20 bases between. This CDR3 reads CASSQRPAGMLGYTF. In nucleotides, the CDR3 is TGTGCCAGCAGCCAACGACCGGCGGGTATGCTTGGCTACACCTTC.

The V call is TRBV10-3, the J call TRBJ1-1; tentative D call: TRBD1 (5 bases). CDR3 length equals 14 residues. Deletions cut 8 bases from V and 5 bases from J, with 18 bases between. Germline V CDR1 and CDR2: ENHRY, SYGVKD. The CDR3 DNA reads TGTGCCATCCGCCGCCAGGGCAAAGAGACTGAAGCTTTCTTT. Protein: CAIRRQGKETEAFF.